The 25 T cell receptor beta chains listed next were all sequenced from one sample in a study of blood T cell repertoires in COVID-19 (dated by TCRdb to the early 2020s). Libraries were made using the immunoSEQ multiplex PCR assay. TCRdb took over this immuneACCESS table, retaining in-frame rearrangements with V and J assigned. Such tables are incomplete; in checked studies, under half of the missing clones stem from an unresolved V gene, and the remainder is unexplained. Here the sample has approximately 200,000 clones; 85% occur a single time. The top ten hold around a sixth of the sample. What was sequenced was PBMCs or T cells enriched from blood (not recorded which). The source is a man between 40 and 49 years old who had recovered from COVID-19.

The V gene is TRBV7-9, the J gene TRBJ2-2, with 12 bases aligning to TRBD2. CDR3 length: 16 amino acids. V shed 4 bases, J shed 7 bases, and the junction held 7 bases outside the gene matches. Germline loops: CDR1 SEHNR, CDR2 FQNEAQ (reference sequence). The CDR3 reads CASSSLAGGRYGELFF. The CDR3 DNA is TGTGCCAGCAGCTCACTAGCGGGAGGACGTTACGGGGAGCTGTTTTTT.

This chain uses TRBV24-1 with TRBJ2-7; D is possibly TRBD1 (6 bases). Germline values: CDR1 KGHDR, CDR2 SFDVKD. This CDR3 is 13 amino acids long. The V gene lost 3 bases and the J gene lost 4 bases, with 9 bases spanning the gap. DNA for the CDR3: TGTGCCACCAGTGATGGCCAGGGGTACGAGCAGTACTTC. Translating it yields CATSDGQGYEQYF.

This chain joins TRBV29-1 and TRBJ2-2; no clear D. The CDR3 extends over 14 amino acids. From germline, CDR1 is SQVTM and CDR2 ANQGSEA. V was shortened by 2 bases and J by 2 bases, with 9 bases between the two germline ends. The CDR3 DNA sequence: TGCAGCGTTGAACCAACATTAAACACCGGGGAGCTGTTTTTT. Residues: CSVEPTLNTGELFF.

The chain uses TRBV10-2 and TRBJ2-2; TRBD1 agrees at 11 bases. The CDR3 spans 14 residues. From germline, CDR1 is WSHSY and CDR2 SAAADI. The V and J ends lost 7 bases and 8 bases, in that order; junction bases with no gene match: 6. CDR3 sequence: CASTGQGARGELFF. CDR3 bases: TGCGCCAGCACTGGACAGGGGGCGCGGGGGGAGCTGTTTTTT.

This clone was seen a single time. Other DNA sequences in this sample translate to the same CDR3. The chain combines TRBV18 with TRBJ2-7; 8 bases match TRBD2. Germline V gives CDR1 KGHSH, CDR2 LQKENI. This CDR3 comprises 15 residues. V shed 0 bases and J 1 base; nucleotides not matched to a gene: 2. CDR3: CASSPPASGSYEQYF. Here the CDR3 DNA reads TGTGCCAGCTCACCACCGGCTAGCGGGTCCTACGAGCAGTACTTC.

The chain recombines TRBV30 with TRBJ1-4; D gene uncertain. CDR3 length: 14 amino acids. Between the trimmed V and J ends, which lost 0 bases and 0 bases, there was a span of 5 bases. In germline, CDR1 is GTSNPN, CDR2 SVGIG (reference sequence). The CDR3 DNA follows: TGTGCCTGGAGTGTTGAGTCAACTAATGAAAAACTGTTTTTT. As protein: CAWSVESTNEKLFF.

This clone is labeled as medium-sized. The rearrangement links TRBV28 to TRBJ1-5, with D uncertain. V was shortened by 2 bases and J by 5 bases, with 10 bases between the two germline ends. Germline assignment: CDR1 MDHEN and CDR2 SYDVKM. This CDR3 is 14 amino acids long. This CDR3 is CASSLNSNYQPQHF. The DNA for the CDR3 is TGTGCCAGCAGTTTAAACAGCAATTATCAGCCCCAGCATTTT.

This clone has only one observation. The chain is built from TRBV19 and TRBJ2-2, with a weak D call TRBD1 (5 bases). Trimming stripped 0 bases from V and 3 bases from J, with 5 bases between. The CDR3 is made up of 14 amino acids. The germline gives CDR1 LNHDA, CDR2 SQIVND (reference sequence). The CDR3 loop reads CASSIDRDTGELFF. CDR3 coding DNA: TGTGCCAGTAGTATAGACAGGGACACCGGGGAGCTGTTTTTT.

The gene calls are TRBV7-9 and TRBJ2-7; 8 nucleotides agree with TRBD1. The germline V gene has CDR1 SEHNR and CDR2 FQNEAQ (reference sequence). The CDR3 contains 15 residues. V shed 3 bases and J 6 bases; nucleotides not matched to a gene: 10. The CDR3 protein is CASSFRSRGPFEQYF. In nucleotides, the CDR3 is TGTGCCAGCAGCTTCCGCAGCAGGGGGCCCTTCGAGCAGTACTTC.

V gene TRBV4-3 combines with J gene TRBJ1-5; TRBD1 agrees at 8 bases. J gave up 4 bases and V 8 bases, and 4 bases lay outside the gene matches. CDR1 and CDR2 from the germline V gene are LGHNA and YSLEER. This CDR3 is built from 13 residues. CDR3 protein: CASGDRGNQPQHF. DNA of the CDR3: TGCGCCAGCGGAGACAGGGGTAATCAGCCCCAGCATTTT.

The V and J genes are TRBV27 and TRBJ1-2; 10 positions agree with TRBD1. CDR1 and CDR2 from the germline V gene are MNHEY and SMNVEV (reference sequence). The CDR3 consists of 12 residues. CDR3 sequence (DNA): TGTGCGTCGTGGACAGGGGGGAATGGCTACACCTTC. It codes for CASWTGGNGYTF.

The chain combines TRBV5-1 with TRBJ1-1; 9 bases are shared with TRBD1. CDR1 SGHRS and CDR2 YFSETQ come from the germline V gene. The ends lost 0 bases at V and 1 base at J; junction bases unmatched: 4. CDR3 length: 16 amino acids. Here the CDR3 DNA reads TGCGCCAGCAGCTTGGATTCGACAGGGGGGAACACTGAAGCTTTCTTT. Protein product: CASSLDSTGGNTEAFF. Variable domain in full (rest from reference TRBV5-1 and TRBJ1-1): KAGVTQTPRYLIKTRGQQVTLSCSPISGHRSVSWYQQTPGQGLQFLFEYFSETQRNKGNFPGRFSGRQFSNSRSEMNVSTLELGDSALYLCASSLDSTGGNTEAFFGQGTRLTVV.

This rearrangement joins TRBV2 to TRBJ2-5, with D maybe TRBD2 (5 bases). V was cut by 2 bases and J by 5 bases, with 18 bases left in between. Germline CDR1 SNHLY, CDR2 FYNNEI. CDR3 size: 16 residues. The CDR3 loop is CASSENTAELGETQYF. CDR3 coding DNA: TGTGCCAGCAGTGAAAATACAGCGGAGTTGGGGGAGACCCAGTACTTC.

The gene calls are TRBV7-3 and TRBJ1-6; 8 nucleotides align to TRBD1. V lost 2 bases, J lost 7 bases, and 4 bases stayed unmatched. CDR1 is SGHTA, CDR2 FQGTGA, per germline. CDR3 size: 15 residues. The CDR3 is CASSLLGQENSPLHF. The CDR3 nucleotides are TGTGCCAGCAGCTTACTGGGACAGGAGAATTCACCCCTCCACTTT.

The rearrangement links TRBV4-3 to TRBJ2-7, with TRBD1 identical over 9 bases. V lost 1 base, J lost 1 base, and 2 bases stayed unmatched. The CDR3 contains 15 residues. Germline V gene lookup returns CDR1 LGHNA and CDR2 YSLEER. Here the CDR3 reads CASSQVGQGSYEQYF. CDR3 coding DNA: TGCGCCAGCAGCCAAGTTGGACAGGGGTCCTACGAGCAGTACTTC.

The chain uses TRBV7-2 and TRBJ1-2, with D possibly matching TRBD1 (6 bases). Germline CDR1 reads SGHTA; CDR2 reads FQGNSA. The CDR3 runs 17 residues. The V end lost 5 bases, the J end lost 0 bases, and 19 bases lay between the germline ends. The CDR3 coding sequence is TGTGCCAGCAGCCCCAGTTCGGACAGAAGTACTAACTATGGCTACACCTTC. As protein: CASSPSSDRSTNYGYTF.

The CDR3 DNA reads TGTGCCAGCAGCCTTATGTGGACTAGCGGGGCCTACGAGCAGTACTTC. Translation: CASSLMWTSGAYEQYF. The V call is TRBV27, the J call TRBJ2-7; TRBD2 matches at 12 bases. Germline values: CDR1 MNHEY, CDR2 SMNVEV (reference sequence). V lost 6 bases to trimming and J lost 2 bases; unmatched junction nucleotides: 8. CDR3 length: 16 residues.

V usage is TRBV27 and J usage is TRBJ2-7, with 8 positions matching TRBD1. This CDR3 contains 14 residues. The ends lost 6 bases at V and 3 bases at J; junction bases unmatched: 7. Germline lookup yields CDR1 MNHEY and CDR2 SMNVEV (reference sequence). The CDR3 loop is CASRDREPLYEQYF. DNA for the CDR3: TGTGCCAGCAGGGACAGGGAACCCCTCTACGAGCAGTACTTC.

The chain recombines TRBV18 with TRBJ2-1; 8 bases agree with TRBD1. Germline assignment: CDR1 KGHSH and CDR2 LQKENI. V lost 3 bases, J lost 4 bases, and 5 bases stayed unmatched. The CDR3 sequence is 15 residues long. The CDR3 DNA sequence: TGTGCCAGCTCACCCCAGGACAGGGCGTACAATGAGCAGTTCTTC. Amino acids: CASSPQDRAYNEQFF. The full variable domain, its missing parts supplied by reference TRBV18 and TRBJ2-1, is NAGVMQNPRHLVRRRGQEARLRCSPMKGHSHVYWYRQLPEEGLKFMVYLQKENIIDESGMPKERFSAEFPKEGPSILRIQQVVRGDSAAYFCASSPQDRAYNEQFFGPGTRLTVL.

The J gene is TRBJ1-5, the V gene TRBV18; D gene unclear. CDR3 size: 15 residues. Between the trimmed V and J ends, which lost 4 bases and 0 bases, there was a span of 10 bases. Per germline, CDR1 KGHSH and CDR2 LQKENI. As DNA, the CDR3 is TGTGCCAGCTCACGGGCGAGAGATAGCAATCAGCCCCAGCATTTT. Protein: CASSRARDSNQPQHF.

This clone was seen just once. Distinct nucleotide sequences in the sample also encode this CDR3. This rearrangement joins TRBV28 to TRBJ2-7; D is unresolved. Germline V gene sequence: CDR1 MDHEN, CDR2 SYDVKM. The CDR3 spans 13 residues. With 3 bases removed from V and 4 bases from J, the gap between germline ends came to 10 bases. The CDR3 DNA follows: TGTGCCAGCAGTTTTGGATCGACATACGAGCAGTACTTC. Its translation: CASSFGSTYEQYF.

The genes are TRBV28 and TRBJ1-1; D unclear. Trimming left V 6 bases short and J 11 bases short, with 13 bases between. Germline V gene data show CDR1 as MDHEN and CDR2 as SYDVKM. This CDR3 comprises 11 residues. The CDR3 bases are TGTGCCAGCAGACTCGGGGTTAGGGCTTTCTTT. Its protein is CASRLGVRAFF.

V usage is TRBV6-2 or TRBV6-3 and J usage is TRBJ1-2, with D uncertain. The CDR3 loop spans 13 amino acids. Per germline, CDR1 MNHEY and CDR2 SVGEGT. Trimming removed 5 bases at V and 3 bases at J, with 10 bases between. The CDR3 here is CASSDRRDYGYTF. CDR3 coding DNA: TGTGCCAGCAGTGATCGTCGCGACTATGGCTACACCTTC.

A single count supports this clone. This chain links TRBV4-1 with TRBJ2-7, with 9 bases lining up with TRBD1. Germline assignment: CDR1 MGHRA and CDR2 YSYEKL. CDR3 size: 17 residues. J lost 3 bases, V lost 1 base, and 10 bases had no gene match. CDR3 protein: CASSQGFPGQGSYEQYF. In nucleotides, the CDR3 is TGCGCCAGCAGCCAAGGTTTCCCGGGACAGGGCAGCTACGAGCAGTACTTC.

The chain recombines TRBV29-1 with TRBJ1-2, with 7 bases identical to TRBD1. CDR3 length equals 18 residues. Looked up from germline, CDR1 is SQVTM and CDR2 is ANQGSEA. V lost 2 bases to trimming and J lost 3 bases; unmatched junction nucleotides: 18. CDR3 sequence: CSVETWDSKSQLDYGYTF. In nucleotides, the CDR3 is TGCAGCGTTGAAACGTGGGACAGCAAATCCCAACTCGACTATGGCTACACCTTC.